This T cell receptor (beta chain) was observed in a study of T cell clusters in autoimmune cytopenias. This clonotype is identified as medium-sized from frequency. TRB was amplified by touch-down multiplex PCR, primer pools A and B combined. No DNA is given; TCRdb re-called the multiplex PCR reads and lists each CDR3 protein once. The sample has approximately 7,000 distinct CDR3 sequences. TRB was amplified from roughly 250 ng of peripheral blood genomic DNA per sample. Germline CDR1 reads SQVTM; CDR2 reads ANQGSEA. This CDR3 region has 17 residues. This sample also appeared in a second study, on T cell repertoires in aging, cancer and after chemotherapy. From that report: Over several months to years, re-sampled healthy donor repertoires clearly shared clones. Untreated cancer patients had significantly lower blood TCR diversity than age-matched healthy donors. Median generation probability rose over the chemotherapy interval in each cancer cohort, suggesting rebound thymic output.

The clonotype was recovered from a human donor in good health. The source material was peripheral blood. The chain uses TRBV29-1 and TRBJ1-1; as DNA is missing, the TRBD1 call by TCRdb cannot be tested. The chain's CDR3 is CSALRLGRGRVAGEAFF.